This T cell receptor (beta chain) was sequenced for a study of CD4+ T cells in melanoma (dated 2022 in TCRdb). Regarding the complete study: Neoantigen-specific CD4+ T cells in human melanoma were what the study investigated.

Donors were patients with melanoma. Per the germline V gene, MDHEN is the CDR1 and SYDVKM is the CDR2. The junction shows trimming of 6 bases on V and 2 bases on J, plus 14 bases between the germline ends. The CDR3 numbers 14 residues from cysteine through phenylalanine. CDR3 DNA is the only sequence kept; it has 42 bases, read in frame from the first base. Library preparation employed the immunoSEQ multiplex PCR assay. The table comes from immuneACCESS by way of TCRdb, which keeps in-frame sequences with V and J called. Part of the clones is missing from these tables; in studies checked, under half for an unresolved V gene and the rest for unknown reasons. Present in this sample are roughly 120,000 clones, 92% of which were seen just once. The ten largest clones add up to approximately 3.5% of the sample. The research as a whole found: The report described a correlation between neoantigen-specific CD4+ T cells and the function of CD8+ T cells, macrophages and B cells. Neoantigen-specific CD4+ T cells in melanoma were reported to show diverse differentiation states.

A word on this clone: The specificity of this receptor is unknown. The sample holds no much larger clone one base away, and base qualities are not on file.

The origin of this receptor is a human donor with melanoma. Sequencing was done on a sample of peripheral blood. The chain uses TRBV28 and TRBJ2-7; the D region possibly corresponds to TRBD1 (5 bases align). The CDR3 region: CASRATGIPYEQYF. The DNA sequence is TGTGCCAGCAGGGCTACAGGAATCCCCTACGAGCAGTACTTC.